The 27 T cell receptor beta chains presented below share a single source sample, sequenced in a study of blood T cell repertoires in COVID-19. Here immunoSEQ multiplex PCR was the method, and the copy in TCRdb shows in-frame clones only, minus some. The sample comprises approximately 300,000 clones, around 87% of which are singletons, and 1% rests with the top ten. The sequencing input was peripheral blood. The receptors derive from a man aged 50-59 years with active or convalescent COVID-19.

The CDR3 DNA reads as TGTGCCAGCAGTTCCGGGGGACTCGGAGAGTCAGATACGCAGTATTTT. This sequence encodes CASSSGGLGESDTQYF. The chain employs TRBV2 and TRBJ2-3, with D perhaps matching TRBD2 (6 bases). This CDR3 has 16 residues. Trimming removed 5 bases from V and 4 bases from J, with 19 bases in between. Germline values: CDR1 SNHLY, CDR2 FYNNEI.

J is TRBJ2-7 and V is TRBV6-5, with 13 bases matching TRBD2. There are 15 residues in the CDR3. The J segment lost 4 bases and the V segment lost 6 bases, leaving 6 bases of the junction unmatched. The germline gives CDR1 MNHEY, CDR2 SVGAGI. The CDR3 nucleotides are TGTGCCAGCAGCATTGGGACTAGCGGGATGTACGAGCAGTACTTC. This codes for CASSIGTSGMYEQYF.

The chain links TRBV6-6 to TRBJ2-2, with D possibly TRBD1 on 6 matching bases. CDR3 length: 20 amino acids. Germline V gives CDR1 MNHNY, CDR2 SVGAGI (reference sequence). V was shortened by 6 bases and J by 2 bases, with 28 bases between the two germline ends. The CDR3 sequence: CASSLQNQGILSLNTGELFF. The CDR3 nucleotides read TGTGCCAGCAGCCTCCAGAATCAGGGGATCCTTTCCCTAAACACCGGGGAGCTGTTTTTT.

The table lists this clone with a few counts. This chain links TRBV19 with TRBJ1-2, with D maybe TRBD1 (5 bases). V lost 9 bases to trimming and J lost 1 base, with 18 bases between them. The CDR3 is made up of 15 amino acids. Germline CDR1 and CDR2: LNHDA and SQIVND (reference sequence). CDR3 nucleotides: TGTGCCAGCCAGACAAGGACATTCTTTAACTATGGCTACACCTTC. Its protein product is CASQTRTFFNYGYTF. Drawing the rest from reference TRBV19 and TRBJ1-2, the complete variable domain is DGGITQSPKYLFRKEGQNVTLSCEQNLNHDAMYWYRQDPGQGLRLIYYSQIVNDFQKGDIAEGYSVSREKKESFPLTVTSAQKNPTAFYLCASQTRTFFNYGYTFGSGTRLTVV.

CDR3 sequence (DNA): TGTGCCAGCAGTGCCCGACAGCCCGTCTACACCTTC. This encodes CASSARQPVYTF. The rearrangement joins TRBV28 to TRBJ1-2, with D perhaps matching TRBD1 (5 bases). CDR3 size: 12 residues. Germline values: CDR1 MDHEN, CDR2 SYDVKM. V was cut by 5 bases and J by 10 bases, with 14 bases left in between.

V is TRBV20-1 and J is TRBJ2-3; the D is unclear. V was trimmed by 5 bases and J by 6 bases, leaving 9 bases between them. The CDR3 contains 11 residues. Germline CDR1 is DFQATT and CDR2 is SNEGSKA (reference sequence). The CDR3 here is CSAPNWDTQYF. The CDR3 coding sequence is TGCAGTGCTCCCAACTGGGATACGCAGTATTTT.

The CDR3 nucleotides read TGTGCCAGCAGTTTATCCTACGGGGGGTACGAGCAGTACTTC. Translation: CASSLSYGGYEQYF. The rearrangement links TRBV27 to TRBJ2-7; 7 nucleotides agree with TRBD2. The CDR3 runs 14 residues. Trimming cost V 0 bases and J 4 bases; bases outside gene matches: 3. The germline V gene has CDR1 MNHEY and CDR2 SMNVEV (reference sequence).

The chain is built from TRBV2 and TRBJ2-7, with 8 bases matching TRBD1. This CDR3 has 12 residues. V gave up 6 bases and J gave up 9 bases; unmatched junction bases: 7. Per germline, CDR1 SNHLY and CDR2 FYNNEI. CDR3 in amino acids: CASRDDRGSQYF. CDR3 sequence (DNA): TGTGCCAGCAGAGATGACAGGGGATCGCAGTACTTC.

In its sample, this clone was seen a few times. This sequence joins TRBV18 and TRBJ1-2, with D possibly TRBD1 on 6 matching bases. Germline-derived CDR1 and CDR2 are KGHSH and LQKENI. The CDR3 contains 15 residues. The germline V and J ends were trimmed by 2 bases and 5 bases, with 15 bases remaining between them. DNA for the CDR3: TGTGCCAGCTCACCAGGAACAGGGCGAGAGTATGGCTACACCTTC. Encoded protein: CASSPGTGREYGYTF.

The chain uses TRBV7-8 and TRBJ1-3; 8 bases are shared with TRBD1. The V and J ends lost 6 bases and 2 bases, in that order; junction bases with no gene match: 0. CDR1 is SGHVS, CDR2 FQNEAQ, per germline. There are 13 residues in the CDR3. CDR3 DNA: TGTGCCAGCAGGGGACAGGCTGGAAACACCATATATTTT. Translated: CASRGQAGNTIYF.

The CDR3 DNA follows: TGTGCCAGCAGCGTACAGGGGGTGCGTGGTGAAAGGAGCTCCTACAATGAGCAGTTCTTC. It specifies CASSVQGVRGERSSYNEQFF. This rearrangement joins TRBV9 to TRBJ2-1; TRBD1 aligns across 7 bases. V lost 1 base, J lost 0 bases, and 16 bases stayed unmatched. Per germline, CDR1 SGDLS and CDR2 YYNGEE. There are 20 residues in the CDR3.

This clone occurred a few times. V usage is TRBV6-2 or TRBV6-3 and J usage is TRBJ1-2; 9 bases align to TRBD1. This CDR3 comprises 14 residues. Germline-derived CDR1 and CDR2 are MNHEY and SVGEGT. V trimming: 0 bases; J trimming: 8 bases; junction bases outside the gene matches: 4. The CDR3 region is CASSYSAGQGGYTF. Written as DNA, the CDR3 is TGTGCCAGCAGTTACTCGGCGGGACAGGGAGGCTACACCTTC.

The chain uses TRBV27 and TRBJ2-7, with TRBD2 identical over 9 bases. The CDR3 consists of 15 residues. The ends lost 2 bases at V and 3 bases at J; junction bases unmatched: 5. Germline V gene data show CDR1 as MNHEY and CDR2 as SMNVEV (reference sequence). The CDR3 nucleotides read TGTGCCAGCAGTTTAGGGCTAGCGGGGAGCTACGAGCAGTACTTC. Translated: CASSLGLAGSYEQYF.

V usage is TRBV25-1 and J usage is TRBJ1-1; weak D call: TRBD1 (5 bases). CDR3 length: 15 amino acids. V lost 5 bases and J lost 10, with 23 bases in between. Per germline, CDR1 MGHDK and CDR2 SYGVNS. CDR3 loop: CASSNTGSGFGGAFF. CDR3 DNA sequence: TGTGCCAGCAGTAACACCGGTAGCGGGTTTGGGGGAGCTTTCTTT.

CDR3 in DNA: TGTGCCAGCTCACCACCGTCCCCGGGGTTGGCCCAGTACTTC. Its translation: CASSPPSPGLAQYF. This sequence joins TRBV18 and TRBJ2-5; TRBD2 might be the D (5 bases). The V gene's germline CDR1 is KGHSH and CDR2 LQKENI. This CDR3 has 14 residues. Trimming shortened V by 0 bases and J by 9 bases, and 14 bases separated the two germline ends.

V is TRBV2 and J is TRBJ1-5; 7 nucleotides match TRBD1. CDR1 is SNHLY, CDR2 FYNNEI, per germline. Trimming at V came to 6 bases and at J to 1 base, leaving 6 bases not matched to a gene. The CDR3 length is 15 residues. CDR3 coding DNA: TGTGCCAGCAGGAGGGACAGACTAAGCAATCAGCCCCAGCATTTT. As protein: CASRRDRLSNQPQHF.

This clone was seen just once. The chain links TRBV30 to TRBJ1-6; D is possibly TRBD1 (5 bases). The CDR3 runs to 14 residues. V gave up 0 bases and J gave up 7 bases, with 10 bases separating them. CDR1 and CDR2 from the germline V gene are GTSNPN and SVGIG (reference sequence). The CDR3 sequence: CAWSVLQGNSPLHF. The DNA for the CDR3 is TGTGCCTGGAGTGTACTTCAGGGCAATTCACCCCTCCACTTT.

The V gene is TRBV19, the J gene TRBJ2-3; D unresolved. Germline lookup yields CDR1 LNHDA and CDR2 SQIVND (reference sequence). Trimming took off 5 bases at V and 0 bases at J, with 6 bases between the two ends. This CDR3 has 13 amino acids. CDR3 coding DNA: TGTGCCAGTAGTCTTAGCAGCACAGATACGCAGTATTTT. Its protein product is CASSLSSTDTQYF. Using reference TRBV19 and TRBJ2-3 for the parts outside the CDR3, the full variable domain is DGGITQSPKYLFRKEGQNVTLSCEQNLNHDAMYWYRQDPGQGLRLIYYSQIVNDFQKGDIAEGYSVSREKKESFPLTVTSAQKNPTAFYLCASSLSSTDTQYFGPGTRLTVL.

This rearrangement joins TRBV7-6 to TRBJ1-1; D gene unclear. The V gene's germline CDR1 is SGHVS and CDR2 FNYEAQ. The germline V and J ends were trimmed by 5 bases and 0 bases, with 7 bases remaining between them. This CDR3 region has 13 residues. CDR3 coding DNA: TGTGCCAGCAGCCGCGCTATGAACACTGAAGCTTTCTTT. As protein: CASSRAMNTEAFF. The entire variable domain, with the rest obtained from reference TRBV7-6 and TRBJ1-1, is as follows: GAGVSQSPRYKVTKRGQDVALRCDPISGHVSLYWYRQALGQGPEFLTYFNYEAQQDKSGLPNDRFSAERPEGSISTLTIQRTEQRDSAMYRCASSRAMNTEAFFGQGTRLTVV.

The rearrangement uses TRBV13 and TRBJ2-1, with 9 bases matching TRBD2. CDR3 length: 16 amino acids. From germline, CDR1 is PRHDT and CDR2 FYEKMQ (reference sequence). After removal of 4 bases from V and 8 bases from J, the junction contained 12 bases not matched to a gene. The CDR3, as DNA: TGTGCCAGCAGCTCCCCTGCGGGAGGGATTTCCCATGAGCAGTTCTTC. Amino acid sequence: CASSSPAGGISHEQFF.

The rearrangement uses TRBV2 and TRBJ2-5, with 9 bases that match TRBD2. Trimming at V came to 6 bases and at J to 2 bases, leaving 4 bases not matched to a gene. This CDR3 contains 14 residues. The germline V gene has CDR1 SNHLY and CDR2 FYNNEI. The CDR3 here is CASRREGRQETQYF. Here the CDR3 DNA reads TGTGCCAGCAGGCGGGAGGGCCGACAAGAGACCCAGTACTTC.

The CDR3 DNA reads as TGTGCCAGCAACTCTTGGACTAGCGGGAGCACCGGGGAGCTGTTTTTT. Amino acid sequence: CASNSWTSGSTGELFF. The chain couples TRBV2 to TRBJ2-2; 13 positions match TRBD2. J was trimmed by 4 bases and V by 7 bases; bases with no gene match: 6. The CDR3 length is 16 residues. CDR1 and CDR2 from the germline V gene are SNHLY and FYNNEI.

This clone was seen only once. The chain has TRBV7-8 and TRBJ1-5; TRBD1 matches 7 bases. The germline V gene encodes CDR1 SGHVS and CDR2 FQNEAQ. J lost 5 bases, V lost 2 bases, and 9 bases had no gene match. The length of the CDR3 is 16 residues. Here the CDR3 reads CASSLYRGQRDQPQHF. The CDR3 DNA is TGTGCCAGCAGCTTATATAGGGGGCAACGGGATCAGCCCCAGCATTTT.

The rearrangement links TRBV9 to TRBJ1-2; 7 bases agree with TRBD1. The CDR3 runs to 14 residues. V was clipped by 5 bases and J by 1 base; unmatched bases: 5. Germline CDR1 is SGDLS and CDR2 is YYNGEE. The CDR3 sequence is CASSGDSFNYGYTF. The DNA of the CDR3 is TGTGCCAGCAGTGGGGACAGTTTTAACTATGGCTACACCTTC.

Only one count was recorded for this clone. CDR3 in amino acids: CASSLPGQGKYGYTF. The CDR3 coding sequence is TGTGCCAGCAGCTTGCCCGGACAGGGAAAATATGGCTACACCTTC. This rearrangement joins TRBV5-5 to TRBJ1-2; 8 bases are shared with TRBD1. V was clipped by 1 base and J by 5 bases; unmatched bases: 7. CDR3 size: 15 residues. Germline V lookup: CDR1 SGHKS, CDR2 YYEKEE (reference sequence).

This chain connects TRBV27 to TRBJ2-1; D is perhaps TRBD2 (5 bases). The CDR3 loop spans 17 amino acids. Trimming took 5 bases from V and 7 from J, leaving 24 bases between them. Germline CDR1 MNHEY, CDR2 SMNVEV (reference sequence). Here the CDR3 DNA reads TGTGCCAGCAGTCCCAACCTGGGAGCCCCCGGGGAAAATGAGCAGTTCTTC. It encodes CASSPNLGAPGENEQFF.

CDR3 residues: CASSQVLRGMDYGYTF. In DNA, the CDR3 is TGCGCCAGCAGCCAAGTCCTCCGGGGGATGGACTATGGCTACACCTTC. The chain joins TRBV4-3 to TRBJ1-2; perhaps TRBD1 as D (5 bases). V was cut by 1 base and J by 3 bases, with 15 bases left in between. Germline V CDR1 and CDR2: LGHNA, YSLEER. The CDR3 has 16 residues.